Below, 25 T cell receptor beta chains from the same sample are listed, as sequenced in a study of beta chain features in type 1 diabetes (dated by TCRdb to 2017 to 2018). These receptors have no known antigen. Beyond this particular receptor, the publication reports: In all four CD4+ subsets, TCRB CDR3 length was moderately but significantly shorter in type 1 diabetes patients.

Library creation used the immunoSEQ multiplex PCR assay. The High Capacity cDNA Reverse Transcription Kit was used to reverse transcribe all of the isolated RNA, meaning that expressed TCRB transcripts were what got sequenced. Sourced from immuneACCESS, this table was stored by TCRdb with only in-frame sequences that have V and J called. A share of the clones is absent; for the studies checked, an unresolved V gene accounts for under half, and the remainder has no known explanation. A total of some 150,000 clones appear in this sample, approximately 8.8% of them only once. The ten largest clones capture 0.7% of the sample. The material sequenced was central memory CD4+ T cells from blood. All receptors come from a woman in her 30s with type 1 diabetes.

There are a few counts of this clone. The chain joins TRBV19 to TRBJ1-1; 7 positions match TRBD1. Per the germline V gene, CDR1 is LNHDA and CDR2 is SQIVND (reference sequence). The CDR3 runs to 14 residues. The ends lost 6 bases at V and 0 bases at J; junction bases unmatched: 4. The CDR3 spells CASSMGQLNTEAFF. The CDR3 DNA is TGTGCCAGTAGCATGGGACAGCTGAACACTGAAGCTTTCTTT.

The V call is TRBV28, the J call TRBJ2-7; D might be TRBD2 (6 bases). Germline values: CDR1 MDHEN, CDR2 SYDVKM. The CDR3 spans 15 residues. The ends were cut back, 1 base at V and 4 bases at J, with 14 bases in the middle. CDR3: CASSLSLSGLYEQYF. The CDR3 region has the DNA TGTGCCAGCAGTTTATCACTTAGCGGCCTGTACGAGCAGTACTTC.

This chain connects TRBV10-3 to TRBJ1-1, with TRBD1 matching over 9 bases. Germline assignment: CDR1 ENHRY and CDR2 SYGVKD. The CDR3 loop spans 13 amino acids. With 8 bases clipped from V and 1 base from J, the junction kept 2 bases outside the gene matches. CDR3 nucleotide sequence: TGTGCCATCCAGGGACAGGGGAACACTGAAGCTTTCTTT. This gives the protein CAIQGQGNTEAFF.

Turning to this clone: In the same sample, other DNA sequences code for this CDR3. The chain joins TRBV13 to TRBJ2-7; TRBD2 aligns across 7 bases. The CDR3 runs to 14 residues. J gave up 2 bases and V 2 bases, and 3 bases lay outside the gene matches. The germline V gene has CDR1 PRHDT and CDR2 FYEKMQ (reference sequence). The CDR3 region is CASSLRAGAYEQYF. In DNA, the CDR3 is TGTGCCAGCAGCTTAAGGGCGGGAGCCTACGAGCAGTACTTC.

The sample holds a few counts of this clone. The rearrangement links TRBV29-1 to TRBJ1-2; 7 bases fit TRBD1. Germline CDR1 reads SQVTM; CDR2 reads ANQGSEA. The CDR3 spans 13 residues. The V segment lost 7 bases and the J segment 2 bases; nucleotides outside the gene matches: 7. In nucleotides, the CDR3 is TGCAGCGCGGAGGGACAGATAAACTATGGCTACACCTTC. It translates to CSAEGQINYGYTF.

The J gene is TRBJ1-2, the V gene TRBV28, with TRBD1 identical over 9 bases. The V segment lost 4 bases and the J segment 5 bases; nucleotides outside the gene matches: 11. Germline lookup yields CDR1 MDHEN and CDR2 SYDVKM. This CDR3 contains 16 residues. The CDR3 sequence is CASSSTGQGRGYGYTF. The CDR3 nucleotides are TGTGCCAGCAGTTCGACTGGACAGGGGAGGGGGTATGGCTACACCTTC.

This clone was detected a few times. The chain links TRBV6-1 to TRBJ2-5; D gene unclear. The CDR3 loop spans 14 amino acids. Germline V gene lookup returns CDR1 MNHNS and CDR2 SASEGT. V lost 8 bases and J lost 3, with 16 bases in between. The CDR3 DNA reads TGTGCCAGCGTATCCGGAGACTCTAAAGAGACCCAGTACTTC. Translation gives CASVSGDSKETQYF.

This sequence joins TRBV11-2 and TRBJ2-5, with D tentatively TRBD1 (5 bases). Germline CDR1 and CDR2: SGHAT and FQNNGV. Trimming stripped 5 bases from V and 5 bases from J, with 12 bases between. The CDR3 consists of 13 residues. This CDR3 is CASSIQDGETQYF. The CDR3 DNA follows: TGTGCCAGCAGCATACAGGACGGGGAGACCCAGTACTTC.

This clone was observed a few times. J is TRBJ1-5 and V is TRBV4-1; 7 bases align to TRBD1. CDR1 MGHRA and CDR2 YSYEKL come from the germline V gene. V dropped 0 bases and J dropped 6; count of bases not matched to a gene: 5. CDR3 length equals 15 residues. The CDR3 region has the DNA TGCGCCAGCAGCCAAGATGGAAGGGGGCCTCAGCCCCAGCATTTT. Protein: CASSQDGRGPQPQHF.

The table lists this clone with a few counts. The V and J genes are TRBV18 and TRBJ2-5; no reliable D call. The germline V and J ends were trimmed by 5 bases and 4 bases, with 11 bases remaining between them. This CDR3 has 13 residues. CDR1 and CDR2 from the germline V gene are KGHSH and LQKENI. As DNA, the CDR3 is TGTGCCAGCTCATCACGACTCGGAGAGACCCAGTACTTC. Encoded protein: CASSSRLGETQYF.

The rearrangement links TRBV29-1 to TRBJ1-1; no definite D call. V dropped 4 bases and J dropped 1 base, with 13 bases sitting between them. Per germline, CDR1 SQVTM and CDR2 ANQGSEA. The CDR3 totals 14 residues. CDR3 DNA sequence: TGCAGCGTTGTGTTCACAGCTCCGAACACTGAAGCTTTCTTT. Translated: CSVVFTAPNTEAFF.

This clone turned up a few times. The chain has TRBV27 and TRBJ2-7; TRBD1 matches at 8 bases. V lost 4 bases and J lost 3; bases outside the gene matches: 11. The CDR3 consists of 16 residues. The V gene's germline CDR1 is MNHEY and CDR2 SMNVEV (reference sequence). The CDR3 spells CASSSPRQGRGYEQYF. In DNA form, the CDR3 reads TGTGCCAGCAGTTCACCTCGACAGGGGCGAGGCTACGAGCAGTACTTC.

This rearrangement joins TRBV21-1 to TRBJ2-3; the table's D call, TRBD2, was not checked against the DNA. TRBV21-1 is described as a pseudogene. The length of the CDR3 is 18 residues. The CDR3 nucleotides read TGTGCCAGCAGCATGTCCGGGACTGCAAACCTCTTGGGCGATACGCAGTATTTT. Residues: CASSMSGTANLLGDTQYF.

This clone showed up many times. The chain carries TRBV5-6 and TRBJ2-1, with TRBD2 matching 10 bases. The CDR3 totals 15 residues. Germline CDR1 reads SGHDT; CDR2 reads YYEEEE. V trimming: 4 bases; J trimming: 10 bases; junction bases outside the gene matches: 11. Written as DNA, the CDR3 is TGTGCCAGCAGCCCCAGGACTAGCGGTGGGGAAGAGCAGTTCTTC. It translates to CASSPRTSGGEEQFF.

There are a few counts of this clone. The rearrangement joins TRBV5-1 to TRBJ1-5; no firm D call. The length of the CDR3 is 14 residues. V lost 4 bases to trimming and J lost 4 bases, with 12 bases between them. CDR1 and CDR2 (germline): SGHRS, YFSETQ. The chain's CDR3 is CASSPGYPNQPQHF. The CDR3 DNA reads as TGCGCCAGCAGCCCGGGGTACCCTAATCAGCCCCAGCATTTT.

The chain has TRBV6-5 and TRBJ1-5; maybe TRBD1 (6 bases). Germline V gene lookup returns CDR1 MNHEY and CDR2 SVGAGI. Trimming pared 5 bases from V and 3 bases from J, leaving 11 bases between. This CDR3 comprises 14 residues. The CDR3 nucleotides are TGTGCCAGCAGTCTTTCAGGGGCCAATCAGCCCCAGCATTTT. Translation gives CASSLSGANQPQHF.

The chain joins TRBV7-9 to TRBJ2-7, with TRBD2 identical over 7 bases. V gave up 1 base and J gave up 5 bases; unmatched junction bases: 8. Germline V gene sequence: CDR1 SEHNR, CDR2 FQNEAQ (reference sequence). The CDR3 spans 15 residues. CDR3 nucleotide sequence: TGTGCCAGCAGCTTAGGGGGGGGAAGCCACCACGAGCAGTACTTC. It translates to CASSLGGGSHHEQYF.

The chain uses TRBV11-2 and TRBJ2-1; 7 bases align to TRBD2. The CDR3 has 16 amino acids. J lost 6 bases, V lost 2 bases, and 10 bases had no gene match. The germline V gene encodes CDR1 SGHAT and CDR2 FQNNGV. The CDR3 bases are TGTGCCAGCAGCTTAACGGGTCGCGGGAGAGGCAATGAGCAGTTCTTC. Amino acids: CASSLTGRGRGNEQFF.

This chain uses TRBV18 with TRBJ2-2, with a weak D call TRBD2 (5 bases). The CDR3 covers 17 residues. Germline values: CDR1 KGHSH, CDR2 LQKENI. V gave up 0 bases and J gave up 3 bases, with 14 bases separating them. Here the CDR3 reads CASSPPDREGYTGELFF. CDR3 nucleotides: TGTGCCAGCTCACCACCGGACCGGGAAGGGTACACCGGGGAGCTGTTTTTT.

J is TRBJ1-5 and V is TRBV25-1, with 10 nucleotides matching TRBD1. The CDR3 consists of 15 residues. J gave up 2 bases and V 7 bases, and 5 bases lay outside the gene matches. CDR1 is MGHDK, CDR2 SYGVNS, per germline. The DNA for the CDR3 is TGTGCCAGCAACGGGGGGACAGGGGGCAATCAGCCCCAGCATTTT. Residues: CASNGGTGGNQPQHF.

Ten or more counts support this clone. The chain links TRBV29-1 to TRBJ2-5, with 12 bases that match TRBD2. The CDR3 runs 14 residues. V was clipped by 7 bases and J by 2 bases; unmatched bases: 5. CDR1 and CDR2 from the germline V gene are SQVTM and ANQGSEA. The CDR3: CSGAGTSGQETQYF. CDR3 DNA sequence: TGCAGCGGCGCCGGGACTAGCGGGCAAGAGACCCAGTACTTC. Full variable domain (rest looked up from reference TRBV29-1 and TRBJ2-5): SAVISQKPSRDICQRGTSLTIQCQVDSQVTMMFWYRQQPGQSLTLIATANQGSEATYESGFVIDKFPISRPNLTFSTLTVSNMSPEDSSIYLCSGAGTSGQETQYFGPGTRLLVL.

As to this clone: Sequence at one end of the junction differs from germline and may be a read error. The chain employs TRBV5-4 and TRBJ1-4; the D gene is possibly TRBD1 (5 bases). Germline V lookup: CDR1 SGHNT, CDR2 YYREEE (reference sequence). This CDR3 spans 15 amino acids. The CDR3 loop reads CASSPAGGTKEKLFF. DNA for the CDR3: TGTGCCAGCAGCCCCGCCGGGGGAACTAAGGAAAAACTGTTTTTT.

This clone was observed a few times. The chain employs TRBV19 and TRBJ1-2; 7 bases agree with TRBD1. The CDR3 consists of 14 residues. V shed 3 bases, J shed 5 bases, and the junction held 6 bases outside the gene matches. Germline values: CDR1 LNHDA, CDR2 SQIVND (reference sequence). The CDR3 reads CASSIPGQKYGYTF. The CDR3 DNA is TGTGCCAGTAGTATCCCGGGACAGAAGTATGGCTACACCTTC.

This sequence joins TRBV7-9 and TRBJ2-7; TRBD2 aligns across 14 bases. Germline trimming cut 3 bases from V and 3 bases from J; bases unmatched to any gene: 1. From germline, CDR1 is SEHNR and CDR2 FQNEAQ (reference sequence). The CDR3 extends over 15 amino acids. Written as DNA, the CDR3 is TGTGCCAGCAGCTTCGGGACTAGCGGGAGCTACGAGCAGTACTTC. Protein product: CASSFGTSGSYEQYF.

The chain employs TRBV25-1 and TRBJ1-4, with 7 positions matching TRBD1. This CDR3 comprises 14 residues. In germline, CDR1 is MGHDK, CDR2 SYGVNS. J gave up 5 bases and V 6 bases, and 6 bases lay outside the gene matches. The CDR3, as DNA: TGTGCCAGCAGGGACAGGCTGGGAAATGAAAAACTGTTTTTT. This encodes CASRDRLGNEKLFF.